Listed below are T cell receptor beta chains from one sample, sequenced in a study of T cells after yellow fever vaccination. TCRdb analysed the 5' RACE reads with MiXCR anew, one entry per CDR3 protein. The table shows hundreds of thousands of distinct CDR3 sequences, with about 17% occurring only once. The material sequenced was PBMCs, taken before the yellow fever booster vaccination. The receptors derive from a man between 18 and 35 years old who received the YFV17D yellow fever vaccine. Each CDR3 is given with its conserved first and last residue. A D gene is named only where the DNA matches it firmly. Clone size appears in some rows only: once, few, many, or a class for an expanded clone.

TRBJ1-5,NA,many,TRBV5-1,TGTGCCAGCAGTCCTGACCTGAATCAGCCCCAGCATTTT,CASSPDLNQPQHF
TRBJ2-3,NA,NA,TRBV7-7,TGTGCCAGCAGCCAAGCGACCAGCACAGATACGCAGTATTTT,CASSQATSTDTQYF
TRBJ2-2,NA,few,TRBV10-3,TGTGCCATCAGTGGCCCTAGGAACACCGGGGAGCTGTTTTTT,CAISGPRNTGELFF
TRBJ2-1,NA,few,TRBV5-4,TGTGCCAGCAGCTTGGAGGACAATGAGCAGTTCTTC,CASSLEDNEQFF
TRBJ2-7,TRBD2,few,TRBV20-1,TGCAGTGCTGCTACTAGCGGGGGAGCCTACGAGCAGTACTTC,CSAATSGGAYEQYF
TRBJ1-1,TRBD1,few,TRBV7-2,TGTGCCAGCAGCTTAGCAGGGGGCGTCACTGAAGCTTTCTTT,CASSLAGGVTEAFF
TRBJ2-1,NA,few,TRBV29-1,TGCAGCTCGGTCGGCCTCTCCTACAATGAGCAGTTCTTC,CSSVGLSYNEQFF
TRBJ1-6,NA,many,TRBV15,TGTGCCACCAGCAGAGCTCCGAGACGGGATAATTCACCCCTCCACTTT,CATSRAPRRDNSPLHF
TRBJ2-6,NA,NA,TRBV6-2/TRBV6-3,TGTGCCAGCAGTTTGCCCGCTAGCTCTGGGGCCAACGTCCTGACTTTC,CASSLPASSGANVLTF
TRBJ2-5,TRBD1,few,TRBV12-3/TRBV12-4,TGTGCCAGCAGTAATGGACAGGGAGTAGAGACCCAGTACTTC,CASSNGQGVETQYF
TRBJ2-5,TRBD2,few,TRBV9,TGTGCCAGCAGCGTAGCTTCTGAGACTAGCGGATCCCAAGAGACCCAGTACTTC,CASSVASETSGSQETQYF
TRBJ1-6,TRBD1,few,TRBV5-1,TGCGCCAGCAGCTTGTCAGGGGGCGTCGTTAATTCACCCCTCCACTTT,CASSLSGGVVNSPLHF
TRBJ2-2,NA,NA,TRBV5-1,TGCGCCAGCAGTGGGGGTTTCTACACCGGGGAGCTGTTTTTT,CASSGGFYTGELFF
TRBJ2-5,NA,few,TRBV15,TGTGCCACCAGCAGAGGGACAGAAGAGACCCAGTACTTC,CATSRGTEETQYF
TRBJ1-2,NA,few,TRBV19,TGTGCCAGTAGTGAAGATGGCTACACCTTC,CASSEDGYTF
TRBJ1-2,TRBD1,NA,TRBV7-2,TGTGCCAGCAGCCGGGACAGGGAGTGTGGCTACACCTTC,CASSRDRECGYTF
TRBJ2-1,TRBD1,NA,TRBV7-2,TGTGCCAGCAGCTCCGGGACAGGGCCCTTCAATGAGCAGTTCTTC,CASSSGTGPFNEQFF
TRBJ2-2,NA,NA,TRBV7-2,TGTGCCAGCAGCTTAGATAAGGGACCTACACCGAACACCGGGGAGCTGTTTTTT,CASSLDKGPTPNTGELFF
TRBJ2-2,NA,many,TRBV7-2,TGTGCCAGCAGCCGTTCGTCGGACTACGGGGGCACCGGGGAGCTGTTTTTT,CASSRSSDYGGTGELFF
TRBJ2-1,NA,few,TRBV7-9,TGTGCCAGCAGCGGTGTACGGGCGCCCCCCTACAATGAGCAGTTCTTC,CASSGVRAPPYNEQFF